Listed here are 26 T cell receptor beta chains from one sample, sequenced in a study of tumor and adjacent non-tumor tissue in lung cancer. No cell sorting was done before RNA was extracted from the tissue. Three rounds of nested PCR, following a modified ARM-PCR protocol, produced the TCRbeta library. TCRdb re-called the multiplex PCR reads with MiXCR, one entry per CDR3 protein. The sample holds about 68,000 distinct CDR3 sequences; 55% to 70% are singletons and the top ten take around 20%. Sequenced material: lung tumor tissue. The receptors stem from a man aged 50-60 years with non-small cell lung cancer.

Concerning this clonotype itself: A read error may account for a junction end that differs from germline. This chain links TRBV4-2 with TRBJ2-7; D remains unclear. The CDR3 has 13 amino acids. Germline V lookup: CDR1 LGHNA, CDR2 YNFKEQ. CDR3 residues: CASSQDVAYEHYF. In DNA, the CDR3 is TGTGCCAGCAGCCAAGATGTAGCCTATGAGCACTACTTC.

V is TRBV6-1 and J is TRBJ1-5; 7 positions agree with TRBD1. Trimming at V came to 5 bases and at J to 11 bases, leaving 21 bases not matched to a gene. The CDR3 extends over 17 amino acids. Germline CDR1 and CDR2: MNHNS and SASEGT. As DNA, the CDR3 is TGTGCCAGCAGTACACCGGGACAGAATTTGTGGAACCAGTCCCAGCATTTT. Translation: CASSTPGQNLWNQSQHF.

This clonotype was picked up one time. A junction boundary mismatches the germline segment, possibly from a read error. The chain joins TRBV5-6 to TRBJ2-2; D not certain. CDR1 is SGHDT and CDR2 is YYEEEE in the germline V gene. The CDR3 runs to 14 residues. CDR3 in amino acids: CASSGIRNTGELFF. In DNA, the CDR3 is TGTGCCAGCAGCGGTATAAGAAACACTGGGGAGCTGTTTTTT.

In DNA, the CDR3 is TGTGCCAGCAGCGCGGGGCGGGGGGAACCCTCCTACGAGCAGTACTTC. Translating gives CASSAGRGEPSYEQYF. The chain joins TRBV9 to TRBJ2-7; 8 nucleotides line up with TRBD2. Germline CDR1 and CDR2: SGDLS and YYNGEE. CDR3 size: 16 residues. V trimming: 3 bases; J trimming: 0 bases; junction bases outside the gene matches: 8.

J is TRBJ2-3 and V is TRBV11-3; weak D call: TRBD2 (6 bases). Trimming took 8 bases from V and 0 from J, leaving 18 bases between them. Germline CDR1 is SGHNT and CDR2 is YENEEA. The CDR3 runs to 16 residues. The CDR3 loop reads CASRRCLAKSTDTQYF. CDR3 nucleotides: TGTGCCAGCCGCCGCTGTCTAGCGAAAAGCACAGATACGCAGTATTTT.

At least ten counts were recorded for this clonotype. This chain links TRBV4-2 with TRBJ2-1, with D perhaps being TRBD1 or TRBD2 (5 bases each). Trimming shortened V by 0 bases and J by 1 base, and 10 bases separated the two germline ends. Germline V CDR1 and CDR2: LGHNA, YNFKEQ. The CDR3 runs to 16 residues. The DNA of the CDR3 is TGTGCCAGCAGCCAAGAGGGGGACCAATCCTACAATGAGCAGTTCTTC. Its translation is CASSQEGDQSYNEQFF.

With regard to this clonotype: A read error may explain this, as a much larger clone is one base away. The rearrangement links TRBV13 to TRBJ2-3; no reliable D call. The CDR3 covers 14 residues. The V end lost 5 bases, the J end lost 2 bases, and 11 bases lay between the germline ends. CDR1 is PRHDT and CDR2 is FYEKMQ in the germline V gene (reference sequence). The CDR3 is CASSLSRPTDTQYF. The CDR3 nucleotides are TGTGCCAGCAGCCTATCAAGACCCACAGATACGCAGTATTTT.

As to this clonotype: A clone one base away is much larger, so this may be a read error. V usage is TRBV11-2 and J usage is TRBJ2-5; TRBD1 matches at 9 bases. There are 14 residues in the CDR3. In germline, CDR1 is SGHAT, CDR2 FQNNGV. This CDR3 is CASSSSDRGEAQYF. The DNA for the CDR3 is TGTGCCAGCAGCTCTTCGGACAGGGGAGAGGCCCAGTACTTC.

The chain combines TRBV19 with TRBJ2-1; D unresolved. The V gene's germline CDR1 is LNHDA and CDR2 SQIVND (reference sequence). V lost 2 bases and J 0 bases, leaving 8 bases between the germline ends. The CDR3 runs to 15 residues. The CDR3 protein is CASSIHGFSYNEQFF. The CDR3, as DNA: TGTGCCAGTAGTATACATGGGTTCTCCTACAATGAGCAGTTCTTC.

This clonotype was recorded at least ten times. V and J are TRBV6-5 and TRBJ2-7; 9 bases are a match to TRBD1. The CDR3 has 14 amino acids. The V segment lost 6 bases and the J segment 4 bases; nucleotides outside the gene matches: 7. Germline CDR1 is MNHEY and CDR2 is SVGAGI. DNA of the CDR3: TGTGCCAGCAGCACCGGGACAGGGTGGTACGAGCAGTACTTC. It encodes CASSTGTGWYEQYF.

With respect to this clonotype: A much larger clone is a single base away; this may be a read error. The chain carries TRBV29-1 and TRBJ2-7, with TRBD2 matching over 7 bases. CDR1 is SQVTM, CDR2 ANQGSEA, per germline. J lost 6 bases, V lost 6 bases, and 8 bases had no gene match. The CDR3 is 12 residues long. The CDR3 DNA is TGCAGCGTCACCGGGACTACAGCCGAGCAGTACTTC. The encoded protein is CSVTGTTAEQYF.

This chain uses TRBV28 with TRBJ2-7; D is uncertain. The germline V and J ends were trimmed by 8 bases and 6 bases, with 14 bases remaining between them. This CDR3 has 12 residues. Germline V CDR1 and CDR2: MDHEN, SYDVKM. The CDR3 reads CASGQPRSEQYF. The CDR3 DNA reads TGTGCCAGCGGCCAGCCACGGAGCGAGCAGTACTTC.

About this clonotype: It is likely a read error, because the conserved phenylalanine at the end of the CDR3 is missing. V usage is TRBV11-1 and J usage is TRBJ1-1; D ambiguous. The CDR3 is made up of 12 amino acids. Germline loops: CDR1 SGHAT, CDR2 FQDESV (reference sequence). CDR3 coding DNA: TGTGCCAGTAGCTTAGCGGGGAGTAAAGCTTTCATT. Translation: CASSLAGSKAFI.

This clonotype was picked up a small number of times. This may be a read error: a much more frequent sequence differs by one nucleotide. The chain links TRBV6-5 to TRBJ2-7; D is possibly TRBD1 (6 bases). Trimming shortened V by 6 bases and J by 4 bases, and 16 bases separated the two germline ends. The CDR3 covers 14 residues. Germline-derived CDR1 and CDR2 are MNHEY and SVGAGI. The CDR3 protein is CASSTGTWWYEQYF. DNA of the CDR3: TGTGCCAGCAGCACCGGGACATGGTGGTACGAGCAGTACTTC.

This clonotype was counted between two and nine times. The chain combines TRBV6-6 with TRBJ2-3; tentative D call: TRBD1 (6 bases). Germline CDR1 reads MNHNY; CDR2 reads SVGAGI (reference sequence). Trimming cost V 7 bases and J 2 bases, with 10 bases left between them. The CDR3 length is 13 residues. Here the CDR3 DNA reads TGTGCCAGCATCGACAGGCCCACAGATACGCAGTATTTT. Translated, it gives CASIDRPTDTQYF.

This clonotype occurred many times. The chain is built from TRBV5-4 and TRBJ1-1, with 8 bases aligning to TRBD1. Germline V lookup: CDR1 SGHNT, CDR2 YYREEE (reference sequence). The CDR3 length is 17 residues. J gave up 5 bases and V 0 bases, and 12 bases lay outside the gene matches. CDR3 bases: TGTGCCAGCAGCTTGGTTGCCAGGGGGCTATGGGAAACTGAAGCTTTCTTT. Protein: CASSLVARGLWETEAFF. Complete variable domain (other parts from reference TRBV5-4 and TRBJ1-1): ETGVTQSPTHLIKTRGQQVTLRCSSQSGHNTVSWYQQALGQGPQFIFQYYREEENGRGNFPPRFSGLQFPNYSSELNVNALELDDSALYLCASSLVARGLWETEAFFGQGTRLTVV.

The chain has TRBV2 and TRBJ1-1, with 7 bases lining up with TRBD1. Germline V CDR1 and CDR2: SNHLY, FYNNEI. The V segment lost 7 bases and the J segment 3 bases; nucleotides outside the gene matches: 11. CDR3 length: 15 amino acids. CDR3 in DNA: TGTGCCAGCAACCGACAGGGAGCGGTTTACACTGAAGCTTTCTTT. It translates to CASNRQGAVYTEAFF.

Details on this clonotype: Relative to the germline gene, one junction end is altered; a read error may explain this. The chain joins TRBV13 to TRBJ2-7; D is tentatively TRBD1 or TRBD2 (5 bases each). The CDR3 has 16 residues. The germline V gene has CDR1 PRHDT and CDR2 FYEKMQ (reference sequence). In DNA form, the CDR3 reads TGTGCCAGCAGTTTAGGATGGGGGAGCGATACCCACGAGCAGTACTTC. It codes for CASSLGWGSDTHEQYF.

In regard to this clonotype: The junction shows a germline mismatch at one end, possibly a read error. The chain links TRBV7-8 to TRBJ2-1; no reliable D call. The germline V gene encodes CDR1 SGHVS and CDR2 FQNEAQ. CDR3 length: 15 residues. CDR3 region: CASSSRKTWYNEQLF. The CDR3 DNA follows: TGTGCCAGCAGCTCCCGTAAGACATGGTACAATGAGCAACTCTTC.

Turning to this clonotype: It is likely a read error, because the conserved phenylalanine at the end of the CDR3 is missing. The chain links TRBV19 to TRBJ2-3; D ambiguous. This CDR3 contains 15 residues. CDR1 LNHDA and CDR2 SQIVND come from the germline V gene (reference sequence). Trimming stripped 7 bases from V and 0 bases from J, with 14 bases between. CDR3 protein: CASTQWAVSTDTQYS. CDR3 DNA sequence: TGTGCCAGTACCCAGTGGGCAGTTAGCACAGATACGCAGTATTCT.

This clonotype was observed a handful of times. The chain recombines TRBV12-3 or TRBV12-4 with TRBJ2-1; 11 nucleotides align to TRBD2. V lost 9 bases to trimming and J lost 6 bases; unmatched junction nucleotides: 7. This CDR3 is 14 amino acids long. The CDR3 DNA reads TGTGCCAGAGTAGCGGGAGGGCCGGGCAATGAGCAGTTCTTC. Its translation is CARVAGGPGNEQFF.

This clonotype was observed many times. This rearrangement joins TRBV20-1 to TRBJ2-7; D is unresolved. Trimming left V 8 bases short and J 2 bases short, with 10 bases between. Per germline, CDR1 DFQATT and CDR2 SNEGSKA (reference sequence). The CDR3 totals 11 residues. CDR3 residues: CSTRTAYEQYF. The CDR3 region has the DNA TGCAGTACCAGGACGGCCTACGAGCAGTACTTC.

The chain links TRBV6-5 to TRBJ1-4, with D perhaps TRBD1 (5 bases). The CDR3 has 13 residues. CDR1 is MNHEY, CDR2 SVGAGI, per germline. V was trimmed by 8 bases and J by 11 bases, leaving 18 bases between them. The CDR3 DNA sequence: TGTGCCAGCGAAGCCCGGGCAGGGTGGAAACTGTTTTTT. Translating gives CASEARAGWKLFF.

The sample holds one count of this clonotype. At one of its ends the junction is not consistent with the germline gene, which may arise from a read error. The chain uses TRBV24-1 and TRBJ2-2, with D tentatively TRBD1 (6 bases). Germline CDR1 is KGHDR and CDR2 is SFDVKD. CDR3 length equals 15 residues. CDR3 in amino acids: CATSDTGWETGKLFF. Written as DNA, the CDR3 is TGTGCCACCAGTGATACAGGGTGGGAGACCGGGAAGCTGTTTTTT.

This clonotype appeared once. The CDR3 nucleotides read TGTGCCAGCAGTTACCGGGGCAGTGACGGACTAGCGGGGACGTGGGGAACGACAGATACGCAGTATTTT. Amino acids: CASSYRGSDGLAGTWGTTDTQYF. The rearrangement uses TRBV28 and TRBJ2-3; 12 positions agree with TRBD2. The V gene's germline CDR1 is MDHEN and CDR2 SYDVKM. CDR3 length: 23 residues. V was pared by 4 bases and J by 3 bases, with 26 bases of the junction left unmatched.

In the case of this clonotype: No conserved phenylalanine or tryptophan is present at the end of the CDR3, so a read error is the likely explanation. CDR3 nucleotide sequence: TGCACCGTTGAAGGCCTAGCGGAAGAGACCCAGTACATC. Its protein is CTVEGLAEETQYI. The chain carries TRBV29-1 and TRBJ2-5, with 7 bases matching TRBD2. The CDR3 covers 13 residues. Per the germline V gene, CDR1 is SQVTM and CDR2 is ANQGSEA.